The subject of this entry is one T cell receptor (beta chain). Profiled with immunoSEQ multiplex PCR; TCRdb holds only in-frame clones, not every one. This table holds 300,000 to 400,000 clones, over 80% found once. The source of the sample is a study of blood T cell repertoires in COVID-19. The V gene's germline CDR1 is GTSNPN and CDR2 SVGIG (reference sequence). Trimming cost V 4 bases and J 4 bases, with 14 bases left between them. The CDR3 is made up of 13 amino acids. Enrolment of Seattle patients took place during active infection, and they were followed longitudinally. The chain joins TRBV30 to TRBJ2-7; a weak D match, TRBD1 (6 bases). The sample taken for sequencing was peripheral blood. The clonotype was recovered from a man aged 25-45 years with COVID-19, enrolled during active disease. In DNA, the CDR3 is TGTGCCTGGACACAGGGAAGTGAATACGAGCAGTACTTC. This sequence encodes CAWTQGSEYEQYF.